Listed below are T cell receptor beta chains from one sample, sequenced in a study of neurological immune-mediated disorders. TCRdb fed the 5' RACE reads into MiXCR, producing one record per CDR3 protein. Found here are some 100,000 distinct CDR3 sequences, roughly 13% of them singletons; the top ten hold around 5.3%. The sequenced sample consisted of PBMCs. The receptors here all came from a female donor with HTLV-1-associated myelopathy (HAM/TSP). CDR3s include the opening cysteine and the closing phenylalanine or tryptophan. Each record gives: CDR3 DNA, CDR3 protein, clone size, D gene, J gene, V gene. The D gene is left open where the match is weak. Some rows mark clone size as missing; the rest say once, few, many or name a class of expanded clone.

DNA: TGTGCCAGCAGTCAAGTGGGGAATGAGCAGTTCTTC; CDR3: CASSQVGNEQFF; size: many; D: NA; J: TRBJ2-1; V: TRBV3-1
DNA: TGTGCCAGCAGCTTAGGGGCAACTAATGAAAAACTGTTTTTT; CDR3: CASSLGATNEKLFF; size: NA; D: NA; J: TRBJ1-4; V: TRBV5-5
DNA: TGTGCCAGCATTCCTGGGACAGGGCACCAGCCCCAGCATTTT; CDR3: CASIPGTGHQPQHF; size: NA; D: TRBD1; J: TRBJ1-5; V: TRBV28
DNA: TGTGCCAGCAGCCCCGGGTACGGGGCAGATACGCAGTATTTT; CDR3: CASSPGYGADTQYF; size: many; D: NA; J: TRBJ2-3; V: TRBV3-1
DNA: TGTGCTAGTGGTTCTGGTTCCTACAATGAGCAGTTCTTC; CDR3: CASGSGSYNEQFF; size: many; D: NA; J: TRBJ2-1; V: TRBV12-5
DNA: TGTGCCAGCAGGGAACAGGGTTTACGCGCCAACGTCCTGACTTTC; CDR3: CASREQGLRANVLTF; size: many; D: NA; J: TRBJ2-6; V: TRBV2
DNA: TGTGCCAGCAGTTCCGTCAACCAAGAGACCCAGTACTTC; CDR3: CASSSVNQETQYF; size: medium-sized; D: NA; J: TRBJ2-5; V: TRBV6-2/TRBV6-3
DNA: TGTGCCAGCAGTCACCGGGGGGCCAACCAAGAGACCCAGTACTTC; CDR3: CASSHRGANQETQYF; size: many; D: NA; J: TRBJ2-5; V: TRBV28
DNA: TGCGCCAGCAGCTTATGGACTAGCGGGGGGGGGAGCACAGATACGCAGTATTTT; CDR3: CASSLWTSGGGSTDTQYF; size: many; D: TRBD2; J: TRBJ2-3; V: TRBV5-1
DNA: TGTGCCAGCAGCTTATCAGCCGGGACAGGGGCCTACGAGCAGTACTTC; CDR3: CASSLSAGTGAYEQYF; size: many; D: TRBD1; J: TRBJ2-7; V: TRBV7-2
DNA: TGCAGCGTTAACTATAGGAATACAGATACGCAGTATTTT; CDR3: CSVNYRNTDTQYF; size: many; D: NA; J: TRBJ2-3; V: TRBV29-1
DNA: TGTGCCAGCAGCGTAGTGAGTAGGGACGGGACCCAGTACTTC; CDR3: CASSVVSRDGTQYF; size: many; D: NA; J: TRBJ2-5; V: TRBV9
DNA: TGTGCCAGCAGTTTTGGGGGGGACCCCTACAATGAGCAGTTCTTC; CDR3: CASSFGGDPYNEQFF; size: many; D: TRBD2; J: TRBJ2-1; V: TRBV27
DNA: TGTGCCAGCAGCTTGGTGCTAGCGGGGGAGGAGACCCAGTACTTC; CDR3: CASSLVLAGEETQYF; size: many; D: TRBD2; J: TRBJ2-5; V: TRBV5-6
DNA: TGTGCCAGCACTTCAAGTAGGGGCAGATCCGCTTTCTTT; CDR3: CASTSSRGRSAFF; size: many; D: NA; J: TRBJ1-1; V: TRBV3-1
DNA: TGTGCCAGCGGGCGGCAAAACACCGGGGAGCTGTTTTTT; CDR3: CASGRQNTGELFF; size: NA; D: NA; J: TRBJ2-2; V: TRBV2
DNA: TGTGCCAGCTCGACCGTAGGGACCACAGATACGCAGTATTTT; CDR3: CASSTVGTTDTQYF; size: many; D: NA; J: TRBJ2-3; V: TRBV28
DNA: TGTGCCAGCAGCTCCGCCCGGCGGCAGTCTTGGGGCAAAAACATTCAGTACTTC; CDR3: CASSSARRQSWGKNIQYF; size: many; D: NA; J: TRBJ2-4; V: TRBV12-3/TRBV12-4
DNA: TGTGCCAGCAGCTCGAAGGCCGGGGGGAACACCGGGGAGCTGTTTTTT; CDR3: CASSSKAGGNTGELFF; size: many; D: NA; J: TRBJ2-2; V: TRBV7-2
DNA: TGTGCCAGCAGCTTGGTAGCCAGGCGCTGGGGACCCCAGCATTTT; CDR3: CASSLVARRWGPQHF; size: many; D: NA; J: TRBJ1-5; V: TRBV5-6
DNA: TGTGCCAGCAGTTCCGGGACTTTTGGAAACACCATATATTTT; CDR3: CASSSGTFGNTIYF; size: many; D: NA; J: TRBJ1-3; V: TRBV25-1
DNA: TGCAGTGCTAGGGGACAGTCTGCTGCCACCTACAATGAGCAGTTCTTC; CDR3: CSARGQSAATYNEQFF; size: many; D: TRBD1; J: TRBJ2-1; V: TRBV20-1
DNA: TGTGCCAGCAACTCCGCTAGCGGGGGGGGCCCGCGGGAGCAGTACTTC; CDR3: CASNSASGGGPREQYF; size: medium-sized; D: TRBD2; J: TRBJ2-7; V: TRBV28
DNA: TGTGCCAGCAATATAGGCAACACCGGGTACGAGCAGTACTTC; CDR3: CASNIGNTGYEQYF; size: medium-sized; D: NA; J: TRBJ2-7; V: TRBV7-9
DNA: TGCGCCAGCAGCAAGACTAGGGACAGGAGAAATTCACCCCTCCACTTT; CDR3: CASSKTRDRRNSPLHF; size: many; D: TRBD1; J: TRBJ1-6; V: TRBV5-1
DNA: TGTGCCAGCAGTCCAGAGATAGCGGGGGGACGTGATACGCAGTATTTT; CDR3: CASSPEIAGGRDTQYF; size: many; D: TRBD2; J: TRBJ2-3; V: TRBV12-3/TRBV12-4
DNA: TGTGCCAGCAGTGAAGCTAGGGGATCTAGCACAGATACGCAGTATTTT; CDR3: CASSEARGSSTDTQYF; size: NA; D: NA; J: TRBJ2-3; V: TRBV6-1
DNA: TGCGCCAGCAGCTTGGATACTAGCGGGGGCACAGATACGCAGTATTTT; CDR3: CASSLDTSGGTDTQYF; size: few; D: TRBD2; J: TRBJ2-3; V: TRBV5-1